Listed here is a single TCR beta chain. Under the authors' procedure: Amplification from reference gene primers served as the basis for estimated nucleated cell counts. The table came from immunoSEQ multiplex PCR; TCRdb's copy has only in-frame clones and leaves some out. V and J calls plus clone size are reproduced from that table; the DNA served to infer D and trimming. The table lists under 150,000 clones, around 85% of them singletons. The data were taken from a study of blood T cell repertoires in COVID-19. Study information: Acute and convalescent COVID-19 samples came from the United States, Italy and Spain. Sample material is recorded as cDNA or gDNA derived from T cells, B-cell-depleted T cells, or PBMCs.

The V segment lost 4 bases and the J segment 11 bases; nucleotides outside the gene matches: 6. The CDR3 is 12 amino acids. The germline CDR1 and CDR2 sequences are KGHDR and SFDVKD. The V and J genes are TRBV24-1 and TRBJ1-1; 7 bases are shared with TRBD1. The sequence came from a human donor in a cohort sampled during active COVID-19. Material for sequencing was peripheral blood. The CDR3 nucleotides read TGTGCCACCAGTGACCGACAGGGTAATGCTTTCTTT. It is translated as CATSDRQGNAFF.